This T cell receptor (beta chain) was identified in a study of siplizumab effects on memory and regulatory T cells. The protocol was immunoSEQ multiplex PCR, while the TCRdb copy is restricted to in-frame clones and leaves out a portion. Of some 100,000 clones listed, roughly 94% are singletons. The germline gives CDR1 LNHNV, CDR2 YYDKDF (reference sequence). Unmatched junction bases numbered 9, after V lost 5 bases and J lost 5 bases. There are 15 residues in the CDR3. Of note for this clone: No antigen is known for it.

Whole-study results and caveats: Of the alloreactive clones, only a minor fraction mapped to unstimulated subsets.

Sequenced sample: non-Treg CD4+ T cells sorted from blood. The V and J genes are TRBV15 and TRBJ1-1, with 9 bases fitting TRBD1. This sequence originates from a human donor in good health. The CDR3 DNA reads as TGTGCCACCAGCGGAGGGGGACAGGGCGAGACTGAAGCTTTCTTT. Protein sequence: CATSGGGQGETEAFF.